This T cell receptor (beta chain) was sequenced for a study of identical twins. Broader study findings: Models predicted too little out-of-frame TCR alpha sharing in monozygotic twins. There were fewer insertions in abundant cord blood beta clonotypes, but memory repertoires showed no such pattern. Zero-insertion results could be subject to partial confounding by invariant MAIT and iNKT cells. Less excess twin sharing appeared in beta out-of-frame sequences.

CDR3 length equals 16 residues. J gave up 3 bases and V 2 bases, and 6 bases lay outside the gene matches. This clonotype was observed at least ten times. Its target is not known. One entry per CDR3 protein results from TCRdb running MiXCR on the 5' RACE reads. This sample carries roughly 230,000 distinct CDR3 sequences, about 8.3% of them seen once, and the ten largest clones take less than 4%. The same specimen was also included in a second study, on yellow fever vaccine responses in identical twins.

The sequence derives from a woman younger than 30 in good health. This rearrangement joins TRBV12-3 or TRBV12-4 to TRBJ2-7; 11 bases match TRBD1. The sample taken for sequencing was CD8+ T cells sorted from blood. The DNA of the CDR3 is TGTGCCAGCAGTTTAAGTTTGGGACAGGGGGACTACGAGCAGTACTTC. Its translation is CASSLSLGQGDYEQYF.